Described below is a single T cell receptor beta chain sequence and its context. The V gene's germline CDR1 is SEHNR and CDR2 FQNEAQ (reference sequence). V shed 3 bases and J shed 4 bases, with 9 bases lying between them. The CDR3 covers 13 residues. The record originates from a study of control samples from healthy donors and cancer patients. The repertoire was sequenced with immunoSEQ multiplex PCR; TCRdb's copy has only in-frame clones and lacks some. Of roughly 130,000 clones listed, about 93% are singletons. The chain uses TRBV7-9 and TRBJ1-1; D is perhaps TRBD1 (5 bases). The origin of this receptor is a middle-aged man with head and neck cancer. The sequenced sample was PBMCs. CDR3 sequence: CASSFRQGTEAFF. CDR3 DNA: TGTGCCAGCAGCTTTAGGCAGGGCACTGAAGCTTTCTTT. The entire variable domain, with the rest obtained from reference TRBV7-9 and TRBJ1-1, is as follows: DTGVSQNPRHKITKRGQNVTFRCDPISEHNRLYWYRQTLGQGPEFLTYFQNEAQLEKSRLLSDRFSAERPKGSFSTLEIQRTEQGDSAMYLCASSFRQGTEAFFGQGTRLTVV.